The 7 T cell receptor beta chains presented below share a single source sample, sequenced in a study of cytomegalovirus exposure and HLA in healthy donors. 13 Jbeta primers and 60 Vbeta primers were used for the PCR. Sequencing used immunoSEQ multiplex PCR; TCRdb keeps in-frame clones, though not all of them. The data hold around 140,000 clones, with roughly 71% observed a single time. The sequencing sample was made of PBMCs. The receptors originated from a woman in her forties in good health and CMV-seronegative.

The chain combines TRBV4-1 with TRBJ2-5, with no clear D. Gene TRBJ2-7 matches the end of the DNA better, so the J call may be wrong. This CDR3 spans 14 amino acids. Germline CDR1 and CDR2: MGHRA and YSYEKL. In nucleotides, the CDR3 is TGCGCCAGCAGCCAAGATGAGAGGAACTACGAGCAGTACTTC. It is translated as CASSQDERNYEQYF.

The chain uses TRBV5-6 and TRBJ1-1; D is uncertain. The germline CDR1 and CDR2 sequences are SGHDT and YYEEEE. The V end was cut by 0 bases, the J end by 7 bases, with 10 bases between. There are 13 residues in the CDR3. The CDR3 region is CASSLESRGEAFF. The CDR3 DNA reads TGTGCCAGCAGCTTGGAGTCCCGAGGTGAAGCTTTCTTT.

The chain links TRBV7-8 to TRBJ2-5, with 8 positions matching TRBD1. This CDR3 is 16 amino acids long. V shed 0 bases, J shed 5 bases, and the junction held 8 bases outside the gene matches. CDR1 and CDR2 from the germline V gene are SGHVS and FQNEAQ. Here the CDR3 DNA reads TGTGCCAGCAGCTTAGCCCGGACAGGGATGGAGGAGACCCAGTACTTC. It is translated as CASSLARTGMEETQYF.

The chain employs TRBV4-3 and TRBJ1-2; a weak D match, TRBD1 (5 bases). Germline-derived CDR1 and CDR2 are LGHNA and YSLEER. Trimming removed 0 bases at V and 4 bases at J, with 12 bases between. The CDR3 contains 15 residues. The CDR3 DNA is TGCGCCAGCAGCCAAGATCACGGGGGTGTCTATGGCTACACCTTC. Protein product: CASSQDHGGVYGYTF.

The V call is TRBV5-4, the J call TRBJ1-3, with a weak D call TRBD1 (6 bases). CDR1 SGHNT and CDR2 YYREEE come from the germline V gene (reference sequence). This CDR3 is 16 amino acids long. V was trimmed by 2 bases and J by 4 bases, leaving 16 bases between them. As DNA, the CDR3 is TGTGCCAGCAGCTTTCAGGGGTCCAGGTGGGGAAACACCATATATTTT. Translated, it gives CASSFQGSRWGNTIYF.

V and J are TRBV15 and TRBJ1-1; D unresolved. Between the trimmed V and J ends, which lost 8 bases and 2 bases, there was a span of 15 bases. CDR1 and CDR2 (germline): LNHNV, YYDKDF (reference sequence). This CDR3 is built from 14 residues. The DNA of the CDR3 is TGTGCCACCGAGCATTCGACGGGAAACACTGAAGCTTTCTTT. The encoded protein is CATEHSTGNTEAFF.

The chain couples TRBV7-6 to TRBJ1-3; TRBD1 aligns across 9 bases. CDR1 is SGHVS, CDR2 FNYEAQ, per germline. Unmatched junction bases numbered 2, after V lost 5 bases and J lost 6 bases. The CDR3 is 13 residues long. In DNA, the CDR3 is TGTGCCAGCAGCCGGGACAGGGTAAACACCATATATTTT. It translates to CASSRDRVNTIYF.